A selection of T cell receptor beta chains follows, all from one sample in a study of T cell repertoires in cytomegalovirus infection. TCRdb independently ran MiXCR on the reads; one entry per CDR3 protein. Of a few hundred thousand distinct CDR3 sequences listed, 18% are singletons. Material for sequencing was PBMCs. The source is a human donor in good health (CMV status not recorded). Some clones in this sample may be carry-over from other donors' samples. CDR3s include the opening cysteine and the closing phenylalanine or tryptophan. Each record gives: CDR3 protein, CDR3 DNA, J gene, D gene, clone size, V gene. The D gene is left open where the match is weak. Clone size is given for some rows only: seen once, a few or many times, or a class if the clone is expanded.

CASSSYKPNTEAFF,TGTGCCAGTAGTAGTTACAAACCGAACACTGAAGCTTTCTTT,TRBJ1-1,.,.,TRBV19
CASLRLAGDNEQFF,TGTGCCAGCCTCCGACTAGCGGGGGACAATGAGCAGTTCTTC,TRBJ2-1,TRBD2,few,TRBV6-2/TRBV6-3
CASSFNRYTEAFF,TGTGCCAGCAGCTTTAACAGGTACACTGAAGCTTTCTTT,TRBJ1-1,.,few,TRBV7-9
CASSPIQENTEAFF,TGTGCCAGCAGCCCCATACAGGAGAACACTGAAGCTTTCTTT,TRBJ1-1,.,few,TRBV12-3/TRBV12-4
CASTVKGATNEKLFF,TGTGCCAGCACCGTTAAAGGGGCAACTAATGAAAAACTGTTTTTT,TRBJ1-4,.,.,TRBV18
CASRTGRHSNQPQHF,TGTGCCAGCCGTACAGGGCGCCATAGCAATCAGCCCCAGCATTTT,TRBJ1-5,.,few,TRBV2
CASSVGGSYSKETQYF,TGTGCCAGCAGCGTGGGCGGGAGTTACTCAAAAGAGACCCAGTACTTC,TRBJ2-5,TRBD2,few,TRBV9
CASSQYITGANTGELFF,TGTGCCAGCAGCCAGTACATTACGGGGGCGAACACCGGGGAGCTGTTTTTT,TRBJ2-2,.,.,TRBV3-1
CASSPTLGGRETQYF,TGTGCCAGCAGTCCGACATTAGGGGGGAGAGAGACCCAGTACTTC,TRBJ2-5,.,many,TRBV28
CASSFGGRAAYEQYF,TGTGCCAGCAGCTTTGGGGGGAGGGCAGCCTACGAGCAGTACTTC,TRBJ2-7,TRBD2,few,TRBV11-2
CVSSQIVGNEQFF,TGTGTTAGCAGCCAGATTGTCGGCAATGAGCAGTTCTTC,TRBJ2-1,.,once,TRBV7-2
CASSPRFRITSYNEQFF,TGTGCCAGCAGTCCCCGCTTCCGGATCACCTCCTACAATGAGCAGTTCTTC,TRBJ2-1,.,.,TRBV12-3/TRBV12-4
CASSLVRDSSYEQYF,TGTGCCAGCAGCTTAGTCCGGGACAGTTCCTACGAGCAGTACTTC,TRBJ2-7,TRBD1,.,TRBV11-2
CAWSVWGVMNTEAFF,TGTGCCTGGAGTGTGTGGGGGGTTATGAACACTGAAGCTTTCTTT,TRBJ1-1,.,.,TRBV30
CASSPQRRDLQETQYF,TGTGCCAGCAGCCCCCAAAGGCGGGACTTACAAGAGACCCAGTACTTC,TRBJ2-5,.,many,TRBV7-9
CSARVPSGTDTQYF,TGCAGTGCTAGAGTACCTAGCGGCACAGATACGCAGTATTTT,TRBJ2-3,.,.,TRBV20-1
CASSPPGADTQYF,TGTGCCAGCAGTCCCCCCGGGGCAGATACGCAGTATTTT,TRBJ2-3,.,many,TRBV18
CASRLAGRQEKTQYF,TGTGCCAGCAGGCTAGCGGGAAGACAAGAGAAGACCCAGTACTTC,TRBJ2-5,TRBD2,.,TRBV11-2
CSARQGPNEKLFF,TGCAGTGCTAGACAGGGCCCAAATGAAAAACTGTTTTTT,TRBJ1-4,.,.,TRBV20-1
CATGVDEKLFF,TGTGCCACCGGGGTAGATGAAAAACTGTTTTTT,TRBJ1-4,.,.,TRBV19
CATSREDRGGQPQHF,TGTGCCACCAGCAGAGAGGACAGGGGTGGTCAGCCCCAGCATTTT,TRBJ1-5,TRBD1,.,TRBV15
CASSQDSGYTF,TGTGCCAGCAGCCAAGATTCCGGCTACACCTTC,TRBJ1-2,.,.,TRBV14
CAISFKQGNSYEQYF,TGTGCCATCAGTTTTAAACAGGGGAACTCCTACGAGCAGTACTTC,TRBJ2-7,TRBD1,once,TRBV10-3
CASSSGTGIYNEQFF,TGTGCCAGCAGCTCAGGGACAGGGATCTACAATGAGCAGTTCTTC,TRBJ2-1,TRBD1,many,TRBV7-8
CASSLVGPSYEQYF,TGTGCCAGCAGTTTGGTGGGGCCCTCCTACGAGCAGTACTTC,TRBJ2-7,.,few,TRBV12-3/TRBV12-4
CASSLNLVTVGHNEQFF,TGTGCCAGCAGCTTAAACCTAGTGACCGTCGGTCACAATGAGCAGTTCTTC,TRBJ2-1,.,many,TRBV7-2
CASSPYRGYEQYF,TGTGCCAGCAGTCCCTACAGGGGATACGAGCAGTACTTC,TRBJ2-7,TRBD1,.,TRBV12-3/TRBV12-4
CASSQDIGDGGELFF,TGCGCCAGCAGCCAAGATATAGGGGACGGCGGGGAGCTGTTTTTT,TRBJ2-2,.,many,TRBV4-3